This T cell receptor beta chain emerged from a study of shared clonotypes between healthy human individuals. Overall study context: CD4 naive and memory got three plates each, CD8 naive two, CD8 memory one.

This clone has only a few counts. Other DNA sequences in the same sample also yield this CDR3. Genomic DNA per cell subset filled all wells of several immunoSEQ plates. Sequenced by immunoSEQ multiplex PCR; TCRdb stores in-frame clones only, minus some. The sample comprises 1.4 million to 1.5 million clones, roughly 96% of which are singletons, and about 1.2% rests with the top ten. With 0 bases removed from V and 0 bases from J, the gap between germline ends came to 3 bases. CDR3 length equals 14 residues. Germline CDR1 KGHSH, CDR2 LQKENI. V gene TRBV18 combines with J gene TRBJ1-5; D unresolved. This sequence originates from a man aged 25 to 40 in good health. The source material was naive CD4+ T cells sorted from blood. As to subset: CD45RA+ positively selected. CDR3 bases: TGTGCCAGCTCACCACCTAATAGCAATCAGCCCCAGCATTTT. Its protein product is CASSPPNSNQPQHF.